Listed here are 24 T cell receptor beta chains from one sample, sequenced in a study of CD8 T cells in ankylosing spondylitis. Broader study findings: Within ankylosing spondylitis blood, a TCR beta motif made up of several highly homologous variants appeared to be characteristic.

One entry per CDR3 protein results from TCRdb running MiXCR on the 5' RACE reads. Of hundreds of thousands of distinct CDR3 sequences in the sample, around 20% were seen once. Their antigens are not known. Sequenced: blood, either unsorted or a sorted T cell fraction (not recorded which). The source is a male donor with ankylosing spondylitis.

This clonotype came up a few times. V gene TRBV9 combines with J gene TRBJ1-1, with D perhaps TRBD1 (5 bases). Germline-derived CDR1 and CDR2 are SGDLS and YYNGEE. The length of the CDR3 is 12 residues. Trimming removed 0 bases at V and 8 bases at J, with 8 bases between. CDR3 residues: CASSVGAGEAFF. The CDR3 region has the DNA TGTGCCAGCAGCGTAGGGGCAGGGGAAGCTTTCTTT.

The gene calls are TRBV29-1 and TRBJ2-3; 8 bases are a match to TRBD2. This CDR3 region has 14 residues. CDR1 is SQVTM, CDR2 ANQGSEA, per germline. The J segment lost 1 base and the V segment lost 4 bases, leaving 4 bases of the junction unmatched. DNA for the CDR3: TGCAGCGTTGTTGGGCGGGAGGGCACAGATACGCAGTATTTT. This translates into CSVVGREGTDTQYF.

The CDR3 spells CASSLEVSRGTEAFF. The CDR3 DNA reads TGTGCCAGCAGCTTAGAGGTCAGCAGGGGGACTGAAGCTTTCTTT. The V and J genes are TRBV11-2 and TRBJ1-1, with 7 bases matching TRBD1. Trimming cost V 0 bases and J 5 bases; bases outside gene matches: 6. The germline V gene encodes CDR1 SGHAT and CDR2 FQNNGV. This CDR3 is built from 15 residues. Full variable domain (missing parts from reference TRBV11-2 and TRBJ1-1): EAGVAQSPRYKIIEKRQSVAFWCNPISGHATLYWYQQILGQGPKLLIQFQNNGVVDDSQLPKDRFSAERLKGVDSTLKIQPAKLEDSAVYLCASSLEVSRGTEAFFGQGTRLTVV.

The chain carries TRBV4-2 and TRBJ2-2; D perhaps matches TRBD1 (6 bases). Germline CDR1 and CDR2: LGHNA and YNFKEQ. V was clipped by 0 bases and J by 4 bases, with 9 bases between them. This CDR3 is built from 15 residues. In DNA form, the CDR3 reads TGTGCCAGCAGCCAAGAGACAGGATTCACCGGGGAGCTGTTTTTT. Translation gives CASSQETGFTGELFF.

The V gene is TRBV14, the J gene TRBJ2-3, with 7 positions matching TRBD1. The CDR3 length is 17 residues. Germline V gene lookup returns CDR1 SGHDN and CDR2 FVKESK. V lost 2 bases to trimming and J lost 0 bases; unmatched junction nucleotides: 8. The CDR3 loop reads CASSQLWTGYSTDTQYF. The CDR3 coding sequence is TGTGCCAGCAGCCAACTTTGGACAGGATATAGCACAGATACGCAGTATTTT.

This chain connects TRBV7-6 to TRBJ2-1, with D maybe TRBD2 (6 bases). Germline CDR1 reads SGHVS; CDR2 reads FNYEAQ. Trimming stripped 1 base from V and 1 base from J, with 11 bases between. This CDR3 has 16 amino acids. This CDR3 reads CASSLEAGLSYNEQFF. CDR3 bases: TGTGCCAGCAGCTTAGAAGCGGGCCTTTCCTACAATGAGCAGTTCTTC.

The chain employs TRBV9 and TRBJ2-7; D remains unclear. CDR1 is SGDLS and CDR2 is YYNGEE in the germline V gene. The CDR3 has 14 residues. The V end lost 0 bases, the J end lost 4 bases, and 11 bases lay between the germline ends. The CDR3 DNA reads as TGTGCCAGCAGCGTAGCGGCGGCTGGGTACGAGCAGTACTTC. It is translated as CASSVAAAGYEQYF.

A few counts support this clonotype. The chain has TRBV12-5 and TRBJ2-2; the D is unclear. This CDR3 region has 12 residues. V was trimmed by 6 bases and J by 8 bases, leaving 10 bases between them. Germline loops: CDR1 LGHNT, CDR2 FRNRAP. CDR3 sequence reads: CASGPPSGELFF. The CDR3, as DNA: TGTGCTAGTGGCCCTCCGTCGGGGGAGCTGTTTTTT.

This clonotype was found a few times. The chain joins TRBV20-1 to TRBJ1-4, with a possible D match to TRBD1 (5 bases). CDR3 length: 14 amino acids. Germline CDR1 DFQATT, CDR2 SNEGSKA (reference sequence). In DNA, the CDR3 is TGCCGGGAGGGACTACGCGGGGCTTGGGAAAAACTGTTTTTT. Protein product: CREGLRGAWEKLFF.

This clonotype was picked up a small number of times. The chain links TRBV29-1 to TRBJ2-3; TRBD2 agrees at 11 bases. V gave up 8 bases and J gave up 5 bases; unmatched junction bases: 12. CDR3 length: 15 residues. Germline loops: CDR1 SQVTM, CDR2 ANQGSEA. The CDR3 coding sequence is TGCAGCTCGATATTAGCGGGAGGGCCTTTAGATACGCAGTATTTT. Amino acid sequence: CSSILAGGPLDTQYF.

This clonotype has a handful of counts. The genes are TRBV4-1 and TRBJ1-1; D gene unclear. V was trimmed by 2 bases and J by 2 bases, leaving 12 bases between them. The CDR3 is 15 amino acids. Germline lookup yields CDR1 MGHRA and CDR2 YSYEKL. The CDR3 DNA sequence: TGCGCCAGCAGCCAACTCCTCGCAATTAACACTGAAGCTTTCTTT. It is translated as CASSQLLAINTEAFF.

The gene calls are TRBV4-1 and TRBJ2-1, with D unclear. Germline CDR1 is MGHRA and CDR2 is YSYEKL. This CDR3 has 16 residues. V lost 0 bases and J lost 3, with 12 bases in between. The CDR3 protein is CASSQDWQAGYNEQFF. DNA for the CDR3: TGCGCCAGCAGCCAAGACTGGCAGGCTGGCTACAATGAGCAGTTCTTC.

The chain carries TRBV12-3 or TRBV12-4 and TRBJ2-3; D gene ambiguous. The CDR3 contains 12 residues. V gave up 5 bases and J gave up 6 bases, with 9 bases separating them. CDR3 sequence reads: CASSRWADTQYF. The CDR3 DNA follows: TGTGCCAGCAGTCGGTGGGCCGATACGCAGTATTTT.

V usage is TRBV6-1 and J usage is TRBJ2-7; 14 nucleotides line up with TRBD2. In germline, CDR1 is MNHNS, CDR2 SASEGT. Losses at the gene ends were 5 bases for V and 4 bases for J; bases not matched to a gene: 16. The CDR3 has 19 amino acids. Written as DNA, the CDR3 is TGTGCCAGCAGTCCACACCTGGGACTAGCGGGGGCAACGGGGTACGAGCAGTACTTC. The encoded protein is CASSPHLGLAGATGYEQYF.

This chain links TRBV4-1 with TRBJ2-7; TRBD2 agrees at 9 bases. The CDR3 covers 17 residues. The germline V gene has CDR1 MGHRA and CDR2 YSYEKL. V lost 4 bases to trimming and J lost 1 base; unmatched junction nucleotides: 11. CDR3 nucleotide sequence: TGCGCCAGCAGCCCTCTTATCGCAAGCGGGGGGTCCTACGAGCAGTACTTC. This gives the protein CASSPLIASGGSYEQYF.

V usage is TRBV12-3 or TRBV12-4 and J usage is TRBJ2-3; D not resolved. Trimming stripped 4 bases from V and 5 bases from J, with 7 bases between. This CDR3 comprises 12 residues. The CDR3 region is CASSYNGDTQYF. CDR3 DNA sequence: TGTGCCAGCAGTTACAACGGAGATACGCAGTATTTT.

This clonotype showed up many times. The gene calls are TRBV5-1 and TRBJ2-7; D ambiguous. Per the germline V gene, CDR1 is SGHRS and CDR2 is YFSETQ. The CDR3 extends over 16 amino acids. Trimming shortened V by 0 bases and J by 3 bases, and 16 bases separated the two germline ends. The CDR3 spells CASSLGPARSIYEQYF. The CDR3 nucleotides read TGCGCCAGCAGCTTGGGTCCCGCTAGATCAATCTACGAGCAGTACTTC.

This clonotype showed up many times. The gene calls are TRBV4-2 and TRBJ2-3; perhaps D is TRBD1 or TRBD2 (5 bases each). Trimming cost V 2 bases and J 4 bases, with 10 bases left between them. The CDR3 consists of 14 residues. Germline loops: CDR1 LGHNA, CDR2 YNFKEQ. CDR3 residues: CASSQYRDPDTQYF. The CDR3 DNA reads TGTGCCAGCAGCCAATACCGGGACCCAGATACGCAGTATTTT.

The chain recombines TRBV29-1 with TRBJ2-3, with D hard to call. The CDR3 has 12 amino acids. Germline CDR1 and CDR2: SQVTM and ANQGSEA. V was clipped by 5 bases and J by 2 bases, with 8 bases between them. The CDR3 DNA sequence: TGCAGCGTTCAAACCTTCACAGATACGCAGTATTTT. Its translation is CSVQTFTDTQYF.

This rearrangement joins TRBV29-1 to TRBJ2-1; TRBD1 matches at 7 bases. V shed 7 bases and J 3 bases; nucleotides not matched to a gene: 6. From germline, CDR1 is SQVTM and CDR2 ANQGSEA. This CDR3 spans 13 amino acids. Here the CDR3 reads CSGDRVGYNEQFF. The CDR3 DNA follows: TGCAGCGGTGACAGGGTAGGCTACAATGAGCAGTTCTTC.

This clonotype came up many times. V is TRBV4-1 and J is TRBJ2-1; the match to TRBD1 covers 8 bases. The CDR3 has 15 amino acids. Per germline, CDR1 MGHRA and CDR2 YSYEKL. With 6 bases clipped from V and 6 bases from J, the junction kept 10 bases outside the gene matches. As DNA, the CDR3 is TGCGCCAGCAGAGAGGGAGGACAGGGATCCAATGAGCAGTTCTTC. Translating gives CASREGGQGSNEQFF.

The rearrangement uses TRBV7-3 and TRBJ2-3, with D hard to call. Germline lookup yields CDR1 SGHTA and CDR2 FQGTGA. V lost 4 bases and J 4 bases, leaving 9 bases between the germline ends. This CDR3 has 13 residues. CDR3 protein: CASSYGFPDTQYF. The DNA for the CDR3 is TGTGCCAGCAGCTACGGTTTTCCAGATACGCAGTATTTT. The variable domain in full, completed from reference TRBV7-3 and TRBJ2-3, reads GAGVSQTPSNKVTEKGKYVELRCDPISGHTALYWYRQSLGQGPEFLIYFQGTGAADDSGLPNDRFFAVRPEGSVSTLKIQRTERGDSAVYLCASSYGFPDTQYFGPGTRLTVL.

This clonotype was seen more than once but under ten times. The rearrangement links TRBV4-1 to TRBJ1-4; tentatively, D is TRBD1 (6 bases). This CDR3 is built from 18 residues. Germline CDR1 MGHRA, CDR2 YSYEKL. V dropped 2 bases and J dropped 5 bases, with 21 bases sitting between them. The chain's CDR3 is CASSQQTGTRAGNEKLFF. The CDR3 DNA follows: TGCGCCAGCAGCCAACAGACAGGAACCCGGGCAGGCAATGAAAAACTGTTTTTT.

This clonotype appeared a few times. J is TRBJ2-3 and V is TRBV3-1; 7 bases are a match to TRBD2. V shed 4 bases, J shed 4 bases, and the junction held 8 bases outside the gene matches. Germline V gives CDR1 LGHDT, CDR2 YNNKEL (reference sequence). The CDR3 contains 15 residues. The CDR3 loop is CASSLMTGGADTQYF. The CDR3 region has the DNA TGTGCCAGCAGCCTAATGACGGGAGGCGCAGATACGCAGTATTTT.